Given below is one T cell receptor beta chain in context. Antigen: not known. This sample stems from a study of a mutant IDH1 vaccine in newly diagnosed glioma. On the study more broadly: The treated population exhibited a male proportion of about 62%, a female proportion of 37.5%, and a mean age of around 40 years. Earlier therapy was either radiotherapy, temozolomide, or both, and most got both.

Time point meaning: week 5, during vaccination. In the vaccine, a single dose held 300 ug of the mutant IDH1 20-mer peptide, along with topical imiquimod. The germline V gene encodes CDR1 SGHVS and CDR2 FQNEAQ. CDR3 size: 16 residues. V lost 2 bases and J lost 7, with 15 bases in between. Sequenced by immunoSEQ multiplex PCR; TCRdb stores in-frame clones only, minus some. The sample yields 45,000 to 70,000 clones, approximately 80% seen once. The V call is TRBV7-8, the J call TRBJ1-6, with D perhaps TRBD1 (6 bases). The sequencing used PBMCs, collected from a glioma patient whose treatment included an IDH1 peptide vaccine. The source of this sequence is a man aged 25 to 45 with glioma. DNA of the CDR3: TGTGCCAGCAGCTTAAATGCGGACAGCCAAAATTCACCCCTCCACTTT. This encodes CASSLNADSQNSPLHF.